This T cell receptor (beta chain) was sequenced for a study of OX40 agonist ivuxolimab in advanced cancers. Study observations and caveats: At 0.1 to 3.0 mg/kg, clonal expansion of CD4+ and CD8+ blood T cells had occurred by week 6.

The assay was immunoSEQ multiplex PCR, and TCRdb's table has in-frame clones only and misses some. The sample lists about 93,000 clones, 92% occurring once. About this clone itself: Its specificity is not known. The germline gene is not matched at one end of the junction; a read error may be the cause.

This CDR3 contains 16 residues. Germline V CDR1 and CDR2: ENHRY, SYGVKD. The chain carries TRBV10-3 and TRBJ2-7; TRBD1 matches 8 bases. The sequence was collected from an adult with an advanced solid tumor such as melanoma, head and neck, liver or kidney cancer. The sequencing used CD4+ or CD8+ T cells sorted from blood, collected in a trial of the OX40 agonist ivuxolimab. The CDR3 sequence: CASSYSSGQVPYEQYF. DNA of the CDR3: TGTGCCAGCAGTTACTCATCGGGACAGGTACCCTACGAGCAGTACTTC.